This entry features one T cell receptor (beta chain) sequence. Its antigen remains unknown. The data derive from a study of T cells in Graves' hyperthyroidism and ophthalmopathy. Diagnosis of hyperthyroidism was new in patients aged 18 to 65, and its duration was under 2 months. Used for diagnoses were clinical symptoms, serum thyroxine and TRAb, thyroid ultrasound and orbital computed tomography. The authors obtained PBMCs from 9 to 10 ml of fresh peripheral blood. The V segment lost 8 bases and the J segment 0 bases; nucleotides outside the gene matches: 5. This CDR3 spans 14 amino acids. The germline V gene has CDR1 MNHNS and CDR2 SASEGT. Amplification of TCR beta CDR3 regions was performed using RNA transcripts as template. HTBI primers were employed in a first-round RT-PCR of the TCR CDR3. TCRdb re-analysed the multiplex PCR reads in MiXCR, keeping a single row per CDR3 protein. The repertoire consists of hundreds of thousands of distinct CDR3 sequences, with roughly 20% occurring once and the leading ten covering approximately 15%.

Study outcomes and limitations: Most clonotypes that expanded in the thyroid above 0.001 also showed up in blood.

This TCR was sampled from a woman between 50 and 59 years old with Graves' hyperthyroidism that later progressed to Graves' ophthalmopathy. The rearrangement joins TRBV6-1 to TRBJ2-5; 8 bases match TRBD2. The sample was blood. This chain's CDR3 is CASGIAGNQETQYF. The DNA of the CDR3 is TGTGCCAGCGGTATAGCGGGGAACCAAGAGACCCAGTACTTC.